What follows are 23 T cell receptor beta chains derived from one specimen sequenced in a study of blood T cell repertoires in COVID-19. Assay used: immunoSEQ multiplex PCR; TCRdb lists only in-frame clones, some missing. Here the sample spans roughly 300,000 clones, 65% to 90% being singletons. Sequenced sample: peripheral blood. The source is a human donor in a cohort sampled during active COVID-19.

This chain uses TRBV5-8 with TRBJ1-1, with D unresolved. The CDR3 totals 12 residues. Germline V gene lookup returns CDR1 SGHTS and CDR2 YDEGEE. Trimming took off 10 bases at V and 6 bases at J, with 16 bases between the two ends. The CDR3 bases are TGTGCCTCAAGGTCGGGGATCTCTGAAGCTTTCTTT. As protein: CASRSGISEAFF. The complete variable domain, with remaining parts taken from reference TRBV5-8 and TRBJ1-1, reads EAGVTQSPTHLIKTRGQQATLRCSPISGHTSVYWYQQALGLGLQFLLWYDEGEERNRGNFPPRFSGRQFPNYSSELNVNALELEDSALYLCASRSGISEAFFGQGTRLTVV.

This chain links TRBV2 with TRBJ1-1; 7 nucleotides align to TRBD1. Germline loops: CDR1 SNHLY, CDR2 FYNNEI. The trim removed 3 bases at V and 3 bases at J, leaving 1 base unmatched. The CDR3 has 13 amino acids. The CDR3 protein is CASSDDRDTEAFF. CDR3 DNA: TGTGCCAGCAGTGACGACAGGGACACTGAAGCTTTCTTT.

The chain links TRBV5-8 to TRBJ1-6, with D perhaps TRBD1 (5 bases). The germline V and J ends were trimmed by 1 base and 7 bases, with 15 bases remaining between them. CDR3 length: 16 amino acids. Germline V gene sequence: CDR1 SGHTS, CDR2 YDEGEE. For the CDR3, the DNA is TGTGCCAGCAGCTTGATTCCCACAGGACCAAATTCACCCCTCCACTTT. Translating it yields CASSLIPTGPNSPLHF. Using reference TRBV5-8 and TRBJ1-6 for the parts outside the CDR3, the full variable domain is EAGVTQSPTHLIKTRGQQATLRCSPISGHTSVYWYQQALGLGLQFLLWYDEGEERNRGNFPPRFSGRQFPNYSSELNVNALELEDSALYLCASSLIPTGPNSPLHFGNGTRLTVT.

The CDR3 DNA follows: TGTGCCAGCAGTGCCGGGACAGGGTCTGGGGAGACCCAGTACTTC. Amino acid sequence: CASSAGTGSGETQYF. This chain uses TRBV25-1 with TRBJ2-5; 9 bases map to TRBD1. The V gene end was trimmed by 4 bases and the J gene end by 5 bases; junction bases not matched to a gene: 8. CDR3 size: 15 residues. Germline V gene data show CDR1 as MGHDK and CDR2 as SYGVNS. Full variable domain (remainder filled in from reference TRBV25-1 and TRBJ2-5): EADIYQTPRYLVIGTGKKITLECSQTMGHDKMYWYQQDPGMELHLIHYSYGVNSTEKGDLSSESTVSRIRTEHFPLTLESARPSHTSQYLCASSAGTGSGETQYFGPGTRLLVL.

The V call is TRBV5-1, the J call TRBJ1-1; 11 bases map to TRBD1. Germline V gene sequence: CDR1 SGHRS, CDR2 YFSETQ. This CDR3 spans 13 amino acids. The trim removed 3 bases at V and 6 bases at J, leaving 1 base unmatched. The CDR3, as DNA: TGCGCCAGCAGCTGGGGACAGGGGGCTGAAGCTTTCTTT. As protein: CASSWGQGAEAFF.

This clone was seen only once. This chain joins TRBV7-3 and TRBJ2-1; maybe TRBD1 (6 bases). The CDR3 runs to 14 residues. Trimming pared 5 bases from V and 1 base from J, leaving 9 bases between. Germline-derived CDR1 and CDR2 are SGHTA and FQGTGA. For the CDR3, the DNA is TGTGCCAGCAGCAGGGACATATCCTACAATGAGCAGTTCTTC. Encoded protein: CASSRDISYNEQFF.

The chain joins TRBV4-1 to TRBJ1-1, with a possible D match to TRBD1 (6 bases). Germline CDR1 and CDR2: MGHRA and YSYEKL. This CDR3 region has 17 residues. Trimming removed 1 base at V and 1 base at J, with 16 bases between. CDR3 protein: CASSQVGTRGWNTEAFF. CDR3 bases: TGCGCCAGCAGCCAAGTTGGGACACGCGGGTGGAACACTGAAGCTTTCTTT.

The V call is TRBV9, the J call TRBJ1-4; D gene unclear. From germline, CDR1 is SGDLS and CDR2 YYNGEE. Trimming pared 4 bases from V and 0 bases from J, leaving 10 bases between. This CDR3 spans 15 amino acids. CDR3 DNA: TGTGCCAGCAGCCTATACAGTGCAACTAATGAAAAACTGTTTTTT. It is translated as CASSLYSATNEKLFF. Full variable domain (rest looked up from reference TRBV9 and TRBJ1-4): DSGVTQTPKHLITATGQRVTLRCSPRSGDLSVYWYQQSLDQGLQFLIQYYNGEERAKGNILERFSAQQFPDLHSELNLSSLELGDSALYFCASSLYSATNEKLFFGSGTQLSVL.

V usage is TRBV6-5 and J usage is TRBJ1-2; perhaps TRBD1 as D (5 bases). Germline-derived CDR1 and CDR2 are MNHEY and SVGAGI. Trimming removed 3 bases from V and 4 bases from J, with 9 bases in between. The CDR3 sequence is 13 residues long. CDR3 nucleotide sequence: TGTGCCAGCAGTTATCGGCAGGGCTATGGCTACACCTTC. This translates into CASSYRQGYGYTF.

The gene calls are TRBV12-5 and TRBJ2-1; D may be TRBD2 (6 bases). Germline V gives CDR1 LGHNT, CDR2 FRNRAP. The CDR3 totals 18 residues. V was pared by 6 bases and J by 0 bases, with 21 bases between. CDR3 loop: CASGLRGWQPVSYNEQFF. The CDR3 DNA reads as TGTGCTAGTGGCCTCCGGGGGTGGCAGCCTGTCTCCTACAATGAGCAGTTCTTC. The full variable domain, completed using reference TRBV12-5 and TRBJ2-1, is DARVTQTPRHKVTEMGQEVTMRCQPILGHNTVFWYRQTMMQGLELLAYFRNRAPLDDSGMPKDRFSAEMPDATLATLKIQPSEPRDSAVYFCASGLRGWQPVSYNEQFFGPGTRLTVL.

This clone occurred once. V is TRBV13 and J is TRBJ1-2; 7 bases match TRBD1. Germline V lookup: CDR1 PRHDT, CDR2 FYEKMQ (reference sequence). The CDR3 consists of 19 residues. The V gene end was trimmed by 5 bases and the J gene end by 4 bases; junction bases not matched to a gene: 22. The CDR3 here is CASSARGTALTPDSYGYTF. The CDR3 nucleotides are TGTGCCAGCAGCGCCCGCGGGACAGCGCTTACACCCGATTCCTATGGCTACACCTTC.

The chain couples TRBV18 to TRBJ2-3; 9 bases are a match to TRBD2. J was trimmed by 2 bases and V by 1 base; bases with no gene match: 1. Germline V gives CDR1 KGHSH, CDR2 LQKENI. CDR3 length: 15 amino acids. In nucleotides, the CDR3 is TGTGCCAGCTCACCACAGCGGGGGGACACAGATACGCAGTATTTT. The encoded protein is CASSPQRGDTDTQYF.

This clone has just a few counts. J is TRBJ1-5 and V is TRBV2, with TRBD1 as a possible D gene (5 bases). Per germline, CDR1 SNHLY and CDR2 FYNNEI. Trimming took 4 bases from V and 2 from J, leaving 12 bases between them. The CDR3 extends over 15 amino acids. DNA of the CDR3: TGTGCCAGCAGTGCCAGGGAGGGAGGCAATCAGCCCCAGCATTTT. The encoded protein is CASSAREGGNQPQHF.

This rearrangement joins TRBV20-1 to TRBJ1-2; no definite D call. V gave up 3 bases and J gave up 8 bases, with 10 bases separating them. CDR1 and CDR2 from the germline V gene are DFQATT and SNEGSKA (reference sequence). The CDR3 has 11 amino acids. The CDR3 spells CSASPVSGYTF. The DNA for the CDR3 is TGCAGTGCTAGTCCAGTATCCGGCTACACCTTC.

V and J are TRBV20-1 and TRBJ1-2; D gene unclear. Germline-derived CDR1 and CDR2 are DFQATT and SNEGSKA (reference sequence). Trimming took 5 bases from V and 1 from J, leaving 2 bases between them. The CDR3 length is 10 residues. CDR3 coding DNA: TGCAGTGCTCTTAACTATGGCTACACCTTC. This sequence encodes CSALNYGYTF.

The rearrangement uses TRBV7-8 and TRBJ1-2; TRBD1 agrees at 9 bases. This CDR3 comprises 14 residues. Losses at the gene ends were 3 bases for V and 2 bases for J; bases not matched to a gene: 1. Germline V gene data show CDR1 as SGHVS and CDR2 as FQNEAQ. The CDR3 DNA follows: TGTGCCAGCAGCTTGGGACAGGGAAACTATGGCTACACCTTC. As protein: CASSLGQGNYGYTF. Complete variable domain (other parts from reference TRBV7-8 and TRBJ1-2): GAGVSQSPRYKVAKRGQDVALRCDPISGHVSLFWYQQALGQGPEFLTYFQNEAQLDKSGLPSDRFFAERPEGSVSTLKIQRTQQEDSAVYLCASSLGQGNYGYTFGSGTRLTVV.

CDR3 sequence (DNA): TGCGCCAGCAGCTCAACAGGGGACCAAGCTTTCTTT. Translation gives CASSSTGDQAFF. The V and J genes are TRBV5-1 and TRBJ1-1; 7 nucleotides align to TRBD1. CDR3 size: 12 residues. Per germline, CDR1 SGHRS and CDR2 YFSETQ. The V segment lost 3 bases and the J segment 9 bases; nucleotides outside the gene matches: 5.

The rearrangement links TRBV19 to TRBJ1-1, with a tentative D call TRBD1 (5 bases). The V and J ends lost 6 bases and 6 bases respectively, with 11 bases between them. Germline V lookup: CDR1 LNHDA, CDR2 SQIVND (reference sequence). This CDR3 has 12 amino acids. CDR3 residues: CASSPRVPEAFF. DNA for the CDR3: TGTGCCAGTAGCCCCAGGGTCCCTGAAGCTTTCTTT.

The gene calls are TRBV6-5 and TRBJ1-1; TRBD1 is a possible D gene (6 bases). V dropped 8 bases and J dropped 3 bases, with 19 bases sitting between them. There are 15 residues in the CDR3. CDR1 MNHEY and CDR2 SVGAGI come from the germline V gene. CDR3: CASATGGLGYTEAFF. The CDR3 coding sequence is TGTGCCAGCGCCACTGGGGGCTTGGGGTACACTGAAGCTTTCTTT.

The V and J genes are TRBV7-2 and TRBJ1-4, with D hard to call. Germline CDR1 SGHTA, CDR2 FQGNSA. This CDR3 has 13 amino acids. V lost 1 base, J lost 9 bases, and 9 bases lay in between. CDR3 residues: CASSLDIEKKLFF. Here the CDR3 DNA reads TGTGCCAGCAGCTTAGACATCGAAAAAAAACTGTTTTTT.

In DNA, the CDR3 is TGTGCCAGCAGTCCCCTCGCGGAGGGAAACACCATATATTTT. Translating it yields CASSPLAEGNTIYF. This chain uses TRBV6-5 with TRBJ1-3; D remains unclear. The length of the CDR3 is 14 residues. Trimming removed 5 bases from V and 4 bases from J, with 12 bases in between. Per germline, CDR1 MNHEY and CDR2 SVGAGI.

The CDR3 DNA sequence: TGCGCCAGCAGCTTGGATCAGGGGGCGCGGTCCTACGAGCAGTACTTC. Amino acids: CASSLDQGARSYEQYF. The chain has TRBV5-1 and TRBJ2-7, with 8 bases that match TRBD1. The CDR3 has 16 amino acids. Per the germline V gene, CDR1 is SGHRS and CDR2 is YFSETQ. Trimming took 0 bases from V and 1 from J; bases not matched to a gene: 6.

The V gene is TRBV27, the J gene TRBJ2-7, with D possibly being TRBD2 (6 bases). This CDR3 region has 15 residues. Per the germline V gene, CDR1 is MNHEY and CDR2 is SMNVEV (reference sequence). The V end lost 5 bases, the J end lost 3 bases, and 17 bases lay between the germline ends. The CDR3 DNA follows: TGTGCCAGCAGTCGGGACTCCAGGAGGGACTACGAGCAGTACTTC. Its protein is CASSRDSRRDYEQYF.